This T cell receptor (beta chain) is from a study of shared clonotypes between healthy human individuals. Looking at the study overall: The study enrolled two women and three men aged 18 to 49. Study-level findings and limits: It was the non-shared clonotypes that had lower generation probabilities than clonotypes shared by all four donors. Specimens sampled were limited to blood, with tissue repertoires likely differing. Shared across several donors were around 5% of the naive CD4 clonotypes.

Profiled with immunoSEQ multiplex PCR; TCRdb holds only in-frame clones, not every one. The table has about 1.4 million clones, around 97% seen once. As concerns this clone: Its antigen is as yet unknown.

The sequence came from a man under 40 in good health. The sample consisted of naive CD4+ T cells sorted from blood. As to subset: CD45RA+ positively selected.

The CDR3 DNA reads TGTGCCGCCAAAGCCTCCGGGACAGGGAATGAGCAGTTCTTC. It yields the protein CAAKASGTGNEQFF. This rearrangement joins TRBV19 to TRBJ2-1; 9 bases align to TRBD1. The CDR3 runs 14 residues. J gave up 7 bases and V 11 bases, and 12 bases lay outside the gene matches. CDR1 is LNHDA and CDR2 is SQIVND in the germline V gene (reference sequence).